This T cell receptor (beta chain) was documented in a study of blood T cell repertoires in COVID-19. Study as a whole: T cells, B-cell-depleted T cells, or PBMCs provided the cDNA or gDNA that served as material.

V lost 3 bases, J lost 4 bases, and 3 bases stayed unmatched. CDR1 and CDR2 (germline): MGHRA, YSYEKL. CDR3 length: 14 amino acids. Per the original methods: Estimated nucleated cell counts came from reference gene primer amplification. Data came from immunoSEQ multiplex PCR; TCRdb stores just in-frame clones and leaves some out. The V and J calls and the clone size are those of that table, but D and trimming were determined from the DNA. The table lists over 45,000 clones, roughly 91% of them singletons. The sequence derives from a man aged 45-60 years with active COVID-19. The source material was peripheral blood. The chain joins TRBV4-1 to TRBJ2-7; 10 bases line up with TRBD1. Here the CDR3 reads CASSHPGQGYEQYF. Here the CDR3 DNA reads TGCGCCAGCAGCCACCCGGGACAGGGGTACGAGCAGTACTTC.